This T cell receptor beta chain appears in the sequencing data of a study of regulatory T cells in long-lasting Graves disease (dated by TCRdb to the early 2020s). General notes on the study: Persistent Graves' disease was defined as persistently positive TSH receptor autoantibodies together with antithyroid drug treatment for over 5 years. In the clinical cohort, patients with persistent Graves' disease had used antithyroid drugs for an average of about 10.3 years. TCR sequencing covered 13 persistent and approximately 20 newly diagnosed Graves' disease patients, around 35 samples in total. Peripheral blood TCR sequencing and RNA sequencing compared persistent Graves' disease patients with newly diagnosed Graves' disease patients. The study was conducted in China and was registered as a clinical trial.

In its sample, this clonotype was seen a few times. This receptor's antigen is unknown. Nothing much larger sits one base from this clone, and base qualities are not available. From a lookup of the germline V gene (reference sequence), CDR1 and CDR2 are GTSNPN and SVGIG. V loses 3 bases, J loses 2 bases, and the germline ends lie 16 bases apart. The CDR3 holds 15 amino acids from the cysteine to the phenylalanine. Of all the DNA, just the CDR3 is kept, 45 bases in frame from base 1. Receptor amplification or capture employed multiplex PCR. Sequencing took place on an Illumina HiSeq 4000. iRepertoire HTBI primers and Arm-PCR amplification of CDR3 regions were used to construct TCR beta libraries. Gel purification was performed on PCR products prior to sequencing. The authors processed their data as follows. A total of roughly 58 TRBV and 14 TRBJ segments were identified across samples and were used for gene usage analysis of CDR3 amino acid clonotypes. COPE and FqMerger were used to merge filtered high-quality paired reads into contigs. BLAST was used to align contigs to IMGT TRBV, TRBD and TRBJ reference genes, and CDR3 was defined according to IMGT. Clonotypes above 0.1% frequency were classified as highly expanded clones. Shannon entropy was used to measure repertoire diversity, and the Gini coefficient was used to measure V-J evenness. A clonotype was considered public if more than one individual shared it. The public sequencing data were trimmed at Q25 with fastp and processed into clonotypes with MiXCR by TCRdb, which kept only in-frame beta chains. All rows with the same CDR3 protein become a single entry with the most common DNA and genes. These V and J calls rely on TCRdb rather than the paper's analysis. The sample table lists roughly 450,000 distinct CDR3 sequences, 23% of them with a count of one. About 26% of the sample lies in the top ten.

What the research found in general, with its limitations: The small sample size was acknowledged by the authors as a limitation that may reduce accuracy. Lower TCR Shannon entropy and fewer highly expanded clones were observed in persistent Graves' disease patients than in newly diagnosed patients, which suggested clonal expansion. Patients with persistent disease shared more public clonotypes (about 2,700) than newly diagnosed patients did (around 980). TRBV28, TRBJ1-2 and TRBJ2-5 were preferentially used in persistent disease, while TRBV20-1 and TRBJ2-1 were favored in newly diagnosed disease. Because the primary lesion, thyroid tissue, could not be accessed, the study looked at peripheral blood alone. Only the TCR beta chain was sequenced and analyzed.

In light of the paper, this sample's time point label describes: persistent/refractory GD, antithyroid drugs over 5 years with positive TRAb. For both TCR sequencing and RNA sequencing, RNA was extracted from PBMCs in TRIzol. The diagnosis of Graves' disease was made according to American Thyroid Association guidelines. Recruitment of patients was carried out at an endocrinology department in Xi'an, China. Each patient gave 8.5 to 9.5 milliliters of peripheral blood, collected in an EDTA anticoagulant tube. Ficoll Paque Plus density gradient separation was used to isolate PBMCs, and no further T cell sorting was done. RNA quality was checked with an Agilent 2100 Bioanalyzer and agarose gel, and concentration with a NanoDrop 2000.

In this chain, TRBV30 is recombined with TRBJ2-5; the D gene is possibly TRBD1 or TRBD2, with 6 bases matching each. Sequenced material: peripheral blood mononuclear cells (PBMCs), taken when the disease was refractory, from a patient treated with antithyroid drugs. This clonotype was obtained from a female donor with Graves disease. The CDR3 region has the sequence CAWSQTGAGQETQYF. The DNA is TGTGCCTGGAGCCAAACGGGGGCGGGTCAAGAGACCCAGTACTTC.